This T cell receptor (beta chain) comes out of a study of regulatory T cells in long-lasting Graves disease. Library construction for TCR beta used iRepertoire HTBI primers and Arm-PCR of CDR3 regions. TCRdb re-derived calls from the multiplex PCR reads in MiXCR, one entry per CDR3 protein. The sample carries fewer than 450,000 distinct CDR3 sequences, over 14% recorded once. This clonotype was counted a few times. This sample's time point: newly diagnosed GD, antithyroid drugs for less than 3 months. Generation of the TCR library employed RNA extracted from PBMCs. Germline loops: CDR1 SGDLS, CDR2 YYNGEE. CDR3 size: 17 residues. Deletions cut 7 bases from V and 0 bases from J, with 19 bases between. The data also belong to a second study, concerning T cells in Graves' hyperthyroidism and ophthalmopathy.

This chain links TRBV9 with TRBJ2-2, with D unclear. The origin of this receptor is a woman in her 40s with Graves disease. The sample consisted of peripheral blood mononuclear cells (PBMCs), taken at new diagnosis, from a patient treated with antithyroid drugs. CDR3 DNA sequence: TGTGCCAGCGGGCCCCCTCGGCGCGGAACGAACACCGGGGAGCTGTTTTTT. Translation gives CASGPPRRGTNTGELFF.